The T cell receptor (beta chain) under discussion was sequenced for a study of blood T cell repertoires in COVID-19. About the research overall: The cDNA or gDNA used as material had been derived from T cells, B-cell-depleted T cells, or PBMCs.

The V and J ends lost 4 bases and 0 bases, in that order; junction bases with no gene match: 5. The CDR3 contains 16 residues. Germline assignment: CDR1 SGHRS and CDR2 YFSETQ. Method: immunoSEQ multiplex PCR; TCRdb's copy keeps in-frame clones and lacks some. The repertoire consists of 200,000 to 300,000 clones, with 80% to 85% occurring once and the leading ten covering under 15%. The sequenced material came from peripheral blood. The chain combines TRBV5-1 with TRBJ2-2; TRBD2 matches at 8 bases. This receptor was obtained from an older woman with active or convalescent COVID-19. The CDR3 region is CASSPPGLANTGELFF. The CDR3 DNA reads TGCGCCAGCAGCCCACCGGGACTAGCGAACACCGGGGAGCTGTTTTTT.